A single sample gave rise to the 30 T cell receptor beta chains below, sequenced in a study of cytomegalovirus exposure and HLA in healthy donors. The PCR was carried out with 60 Vbeta primers and 13 Jbeta primers. The assay was immunoSEQ multiplex PCR, and TCRdb's table has in-frame clones only and misses some. The data show more than 90,000 clones, over 60% seen once. The sample comprised PBMCs. These receptors originate from a man under 40 in good health and CMV-seropositive.

The chain links TRBV2 to TRBJ2-1; D is possibly TRBD2 (7 bases). The V gene lost 7 bases and the J gene lost 13 bases, with 17 bases spanning the gap. The CDR3 has 12 amino acids. CDR1 SNHLY and CDR2 FYNNEI come from the germline V gene. The DNA of the CDR3 is TGTGCCAGCAATACTAGGGGGGGTTTACAGTTCTTC. It specifies CASNTRGGLQFF.

This clone was observed a few times. This sequence joins TRBV19 and TRBJ1-1; 7 nucleotides agree with TRBD1. CDR1 and CDR2 from the germline V gene are LNHDA and SQIVND (reference sequence). The CDR3 loop spans 12 amino acids. V was pared by 5 bases and J by 6 bases, with 3 bases of the junction left unmatched. The CDR3 here is CASSRQGAEAFF. The CDR3 DNA is TGTGCCAGTAGTCGACAGGGCGCTGAAGCTTTCTTT.

Here the CDR3 reads CASSYRDRGPGYTF. The CDR3 DNA reads TGTGCCAGCAGTTATCGAGACAGGGGACCTGGCTACACCTTC. V usage is TRBV6-5 and J usage is TRBJ1-2; 8 positions agree with TRBD1. Germline trimming cut 3 bases from V and 7 bases from J; bases unmatched to any gene: 7. Germline V gene lookup returns CDR1 MNHEY and CDR2 SVGAGI. CDR3 size: 14 residues.

This rearrangement joins TRBV6-1 to TRBJ2-1, with D possibly being TRBD1 (5 bases). From germline, CDR1 is MNHNS and CDR2 SASEGT. The V end lost 3 bases, the J end lost 1 base, and 7 bases lay between the germline ends. This CDR3 contains 14 residues. CDR3 residues: CASSETVSYNEQFF. DNA of the CDR3: TGTGCCAGCAGTGAGACAGTTTCCTACAATGAGCAGTTCTTC.

The rearrangement uses TRBV5-4 and TRBJ2-2; the D gene is possibly TRBD1 (6 bases). The germline V and J ends were trimmed by 4 bases and 0 bases, with 10 bases remaining between them. Per germline, CDR1 SGHNT and CDR2 YYREEE (reference sequence). This CDR3 is 15 amino acids long. The CDR3 is CASSPRTANTGELFF. CDR3 DNA: TGTGCCAGCAGCCCCAGGACAGCGAACACCGGGGAGCTGTTTTTT.

J is TRBJ1-5 and V is TRBV27; the D gene is possibly TRBD1 (6 bases). There are 16 residues in the CDR3. Germline CDR1 reads MNHEY; CDR2 reads SMNVEV (reference sequence). Trimming shortened V by 5 bases and J by 1 base, and 15 bases separated the two germline ends. CDR3 bases: TGTGCCAGCAGTCCACAGGGCCCCCCAAGCAATCAGCCCCAGCATTTT. It specifies CASSPQGPPSNQPQHF.

The genes are TRBV30 and TRBJ2-2, with TRBD2 as a possible D gene (6 bases). CDR3 length: 15 residues. Germline CDR1 and CDR2: GTSNPN and SVGIG (reference sequence). Trimming cost V 2 bases and J 6 bases, with 16 bases left between them. CDR3 coding DNA: TGTGCCTGGAGTTCGCCGGGCCGGGGGTCCGGGGAGCTGTTTTTT. It translates to CAWSSPGRGSGELFF.

This sequence joins TRBV6-5 and TRBJ2-1; the D gene is possibly TRBD2 (7 bases). Deletions cut 1 base from V and 5 bases from J, with 15 bases between. Germline V CDR1 and CDR2: MNHEY, SVGAGI. This CDR3 is 16 amino acids long. The CDR3 DNA follows: TGTGCCAGCAGTTACTTGGGAGGGGGGCCGGACAATGAGCAGTTCTTC. Translated: CASSYLGGGPDNEQFF.

The chain couples TRBV4-2 to TRBJ1-5; D unclear. Germline CDR1 and CDR2: LGHNA and YNFKEQ. The CDR3 is 15 residues long. V shed 1 base and J shed 4 bases, with 11 bases lying between them. The CDR3, as DNA: TGTGCCAGCAGCCAAGGGTCCGGAGCGAATCAGCCCCAGCATTTT. It codes for CASSQGSGANQPQHF.

This clone has a single count. Different DNA sequences within this sample yield the same CDR3. This chain joins TRBV9 and TRBJ2-7; a weak D match, TRBD1 (6 bases). The CDR3 length is 14 residues. V lost 0 bases to trimming and J lost 2 bases, with 9 bases between them. Looked up from germline, CDR1 is SGDLS and CDR2 is YYNGEE. The CDR3 DNA reads as TGTGCCAGCAGCGTAGGTCCAGGGGCCTACGAGCAGTACTTC. It translates to CASSVGPGAYEQYF.

This rearrangement joins TRBV6-5 to TRBJ1-1; no clear D gene. This CDR3 is 15 amino acids long. Looked up from germline, CDR1 is MNHEY and CDR2 is SVGAGI. The V end lost 2 bases, the J end lost 4 bases, and 14 bases lay between the germline ends. CDR3 in amino acids: CASSYGEGLGTEAFF. CDR3 in DNA: TGTGCCAGCAGTTACGGAGAGGGTCTGGGCACTGAAGCTTTCTTT.

This chain links TRBV19 with TRBJ1-2; TRBD1 might be the D (5 bases). The V gene lost 3 bases and the J gene lost 4 bases, with 12 bases spanning the gap. The CDR3 consists of 14 residues. Germline CDR1 is LNHDA and CDR2 is SQIVND (reference sequence). The CDR3 DNA follows: TGTGCCAGTAGTATCTCTCAGGGTACCTATGGCTACACCTTC. As protein: CASSISQGTYGYTF.

The chain has TRBV4-2 and TRBJ2-1; no definite D call. V gave up 4 bases and J gave up 7 bases, with 8 bases separating them. Germline loops: CDR1 LGHNA, CDR2 YNFKEQ. The CDR3 length is 12 residues. The CDR3 DNA follows: TGTGCCAGCAGCCTTAACCGGAATGAGCAGTTCTTC. Translating it yields CASSLNRNEQFF.

The chain joins TRBV19 to TRBJ2-4; possible D gene TRBD1, 6 bases. V was shortened by 6 bases and J by 6 bases, with 15 bases between the two germline ends. The CDR3 runs 14 residues. CDR1 and CDR2 from the germline V gene are LNHDA and SQIVND (reference sequence). CDR3 residues: CASSELTGSNIQYF. CDR3 coding DNA: TGTGCCAGTAGCGAATTGACAGGTTCAAACATTCAGTACTTC.

The gene calls are TRBV29-1 and TRBJ2-1; TRBD1 agrees at 7 bases. Trimming removed 4 bases from V and 8 bases from J; junction bases left unmatched: 8. The CDR3 loop spans 13 amino acids. CDR1 is SQVTM, CDR2 ANQGSEA, per germline. This CDR3 reads CSVGERTGHEQFF. The CDR3 DNA reads as TGCAGCGTTGGGGAGAGGACAGGCCATGAGCAGTTCTTC.

The V and J genes are TRBV28 and TRBJ1-2, with D unclear. There are 15 residues in the CDR3. The germline V and J ends were trimmed by 1 base and 3 bases, with 12 bases remaining between them. The germline V gene encodes CDR1 MDHEN and CDR2 SYDVKM. The CDR3 loop reads CASSLYEGADYGYTF. DNA for the CDR3: TGTGCCAGCAGTTTATATGAGGGCGCAGACTATGGCTACACCTTC.

This clone appeared a few times. The chain uses TRBV4-1 and TRBJ1-3; 7 nucleotides agree with TRBD1. Trimming removed 2 bases from V and 3 bases from J; junction bases left unmatched: 25. Per the germline V gene, CDR1 is MGHRA and CDR2 is YSYEKL. The CDR3 is 22 amino acids. The chain's CDR3 is CASSQQVSRDSRRGGFGNTIYF. The CDR3, as DNA: TGCGCCAGCAGCCAACAAGTCAGCAGGGACAGCCGAAGGGGCGGGTTTGGAAACACCATATATTTT.

This sequence joins TRBV6-5 and TRBJ1-1, with D maybe TRBD1 (6 bases). This CDR3 has 14 residues. V was pared by 2 bases and J by 6 bases, with 13 bases between. The germline CDR1 and CDR2 sequences are MNHEY and SVGAGI. CDR3 amino acids: CASSYPDRSAEAFF. The CDR3 DNA reads TGTGCCAGCAGTTACCCCGACAGGTCAGCTGAAGCTTTCTTT.

This clone was detected ten times or more. Distinct nucleotide sequences in the sample also encode this CDR3. The CDR3 spells CASSRDRQETQYF. As DNA, the CDR3 is TGTGCCAGCAGTAGGGACAGGCAAGAGACCCAGTACTTC. This chain links TRBV6-1 with TRBJ2-5; TRBD1 aligns across 8 bases. CDR1 is MNHNS and CDR2 is SASEGT in the germline V gene. J lost 2 bases, V lost 5 bases, and 1 base had no gene match. The CDR3 spans 13 residues.

The chain combines TRBV7-7 with TRBJ2-1; TRBD1 might be the D (5 bases). Germline-derived CDR1 and CDR2 are SSHAT and FNYEAQ (reference sequence). The CDR3 is 18 amino acids. V lost 2 bases, J lost 10 bases, and 27 bases lay in between. The CDR3 protein is CASSLKVLRQTMGREQFF. In DNA form, the CDR3 reads TGTGCCAGCAGCTTAAAAGTTTTGCGACAGACAATGGGGCGGGAGCAGTTCTTC.

DNA for the CDR3: TGTGCCAGCAGGGGGACAGGGCAGCGGGAGCAGTACTTC. Its protein product is CASRGTGQREQYF. The chain joins TRBV6-1 to TRBJ2-7; 9 bases align to TRBD1. V gave up 6 bases and J gave up 7 bases; unmatched junction bases: 7. CDR1 is MNHNS and CDR2 is SASEGT in the germline V gene. This CDR3 is 13 amino acids long.

This clone was recorded at least ten times. The J gene is TRBJ1-1, the V gene TRBV6-1, with D possibly matching TRBD1 (6 bases). CDR3 length: 18 amino acids. The germline V and J ends were trimmed by 4 bases and 0 bases, with 21 bases remaining between them. The V gene's germline CDR1 is MNHNS and CDR2 SASEGT. CDR3 amino acids: CASSGIMGALSMNTEAFF. The CDR3 coding sequence is TGTGCCAGCAGTGGTATTATGGGGGCGTTAAGTATGAACACTGAAGCTTTCTTT.

This clone came up a few times. The chain has TRBV4-2 and TRBJ2-7; no firm D call. This CDR3 contains 15 residues. V dropped 0 bases and J dropped 0 bases, with 9 bases sitting between them. The germline V gene has CDR1 LGHNA and CDR2 YNFKEQ. The CDR3 loop is CASSQEGSTSYEQYF. The DNA of the CDR3 is TGTGCCAGCAGCCAAGAGGGCAGTACCTCCTACGAGCAGTACTTC.

V and J are TRBV4-2 and TRBJ2-4, with a tentative D call TRBD2 (6 bases). Germline CDR1 reads LGHNA; CDR2 reads YNFKEQ. V lost 4 bases, J lost 8 bases, and 12 bases lay in between. The CDR3 runs 13 residues. Here the CDR3 DNA reads TGTGCCAGCAGCCCCGCGGGGCGGGACATTCAGTACTTC. As protein: CASSPAGRDIQYF.

The chain joins TRBV2 to TRBJ2-3, with 12 bases aligning to TRBD2. The CDR3 covers 16 residues. The trim removed 1 base at V and 4 bases at J, leaving 3 bases unmatched. Germline V CDR1 and CDR2: SNHLY, FYNNEI. CDR3 loop: CASSEELAGGADTQYF. The CDR3 DNA reads TGTGCCAGCAGTGAAGAACTAGCGGGGGGCGCAGATACGCAGTATTTT.

The chain is built from TRBV28 and TRBJ2-7; 8 bases fit TRBD1. In germline, CDR1 is MDHEN, CDR2 SYDVKM. V dropped 3 bases and J dropped 3; count of bases not matched to a gene: 4. This CDR3 comprises 14 residues. CDR3 sequence: CASSLSRGLYEQYF. The CDR3 DNA follows: TGTGCCAGCAGTTTGTCCAGGGGGCTCTACGAGCAGTACTTC.

J is TRBJ1-2 and V is TRBV6-5; D gene uncertain. The CDR3 loop spans 14 amino acids. V lost 2 bases to trimming and J lost 4 bases, with 11 bases between them. Germline V lookup: CDR1 MNHEY, CDR2 SVGAGI. The CDR3 sequence: CASSYRPEAYGYTF. The CDR3 nucleotides are TGTGCCAGCAGTTACCGGCCGGAGGCCTATGGCTACACCTTC.

The rearrangement joins TRBV7-9 to TRBJ1-3; possibly TRBD1 for D (6 bases). V was cut by 4 bases and J by 0 bases, with 10 bases left in between. This CDR3 comprises 15 residues. CDR1 and CDR2 from the germline V gene are SEHNR and FQNEAQ (reference sequence). The CDR3 DNA is TGTGCCAGCAGCTCCGGGACACACTCTGGAAACACCATATATTTT. It yields the protein CASSSGTHSGNTIYF.

Concerning this clone itself: This same CDR3 is encoded by further DNA sequences in the sample. The genes are TRBV28 and TRBJ1-2; D is uncertain. The CDR3 covers 13 residues. V was pared by 5 bases and J by 0 bases, with 7 bases between. Looked up from germline, CDR1 is MDHEN and CDR2 is SYDVKM. For the CDR3, the DNA is TGTGCCAGCAGTCCCCCGGCTAACTATGGCTACACCTTC. This gives the protein CASSPPANYGYTF.

This sequence joins TRBV4-1 and TRBJ2-7, with D perhaps TRBD2 (5 bases). Trimming shortened V by 0 bases and J by 1 base, and 7 bases separated the two germline ends. The CDR3 consists of 14 residues. The germline V gene encodes CDR1 MGHRA and CDR2 YSYEKL. CDR3 nucleotides: TGCGCCAGCAGCCAAGATGAGGGATCCTACGAGCAGTACTTC. Translated: CASSQDEGSYEQYF.